This T cell receptor (beta chain) was sequenced during a study of blood T cell repertoires in COVID-19. For the study at large: From the United States, Italy and Spain came samples of acute and convalescent COVID-19.

About this clone: A read error may produce the germline difference seen at one junction end.

This table comes from immunoSEQ multiplex PCR, and its TCRdb copy is limited to in-frame clones, with some not included. The sample comprises around 230,000 clones, approximately 84% of which are singletons, and 15% rests with the top ten. Sequenced material: PBMCs or T cells enriched from blood (not recorded which). The TCR comes from a man aged 35-49 years who had recovered from COVID-19.

The chain's CDR3 is CADRTMNTEAFF. The CDR3 nucleotides are TGCGCCGACAGGACGATGAACACTGAAGCTTTCTTT. The chain recombines TRBV6-5 with TRBJ1-1, with D possibly being TRBD1 (6 bases). This CDR3 contains 12 residues. Germline V CDR1 and CDR2: MNHEY, SVGAGI.